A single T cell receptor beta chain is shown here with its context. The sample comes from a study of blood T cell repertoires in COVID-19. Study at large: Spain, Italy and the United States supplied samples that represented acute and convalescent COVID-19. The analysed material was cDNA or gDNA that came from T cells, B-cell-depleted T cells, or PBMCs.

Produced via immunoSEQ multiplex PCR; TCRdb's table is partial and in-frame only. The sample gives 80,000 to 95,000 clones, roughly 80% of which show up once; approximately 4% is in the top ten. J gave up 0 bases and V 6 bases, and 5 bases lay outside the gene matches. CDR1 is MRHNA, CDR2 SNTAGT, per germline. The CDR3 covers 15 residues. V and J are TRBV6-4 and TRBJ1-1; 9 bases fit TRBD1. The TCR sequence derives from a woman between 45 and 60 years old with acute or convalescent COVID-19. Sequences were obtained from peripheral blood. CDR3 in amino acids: CASRPGQGLNTEAFF. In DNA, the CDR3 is TGTGCCAGCAGGCCCGGACAGGGGCTGAACACTGAAGCTTTCTTT.